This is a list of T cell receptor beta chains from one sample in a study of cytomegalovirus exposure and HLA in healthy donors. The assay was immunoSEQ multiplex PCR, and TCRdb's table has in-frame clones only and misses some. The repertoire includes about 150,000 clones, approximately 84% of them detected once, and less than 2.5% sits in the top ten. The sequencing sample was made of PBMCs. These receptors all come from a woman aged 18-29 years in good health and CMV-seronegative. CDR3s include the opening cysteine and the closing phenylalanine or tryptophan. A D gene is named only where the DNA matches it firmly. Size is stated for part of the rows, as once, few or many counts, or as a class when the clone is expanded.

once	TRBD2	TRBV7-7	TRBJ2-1	TGTGCTAGCAGCTTATCCGGGACTAGCGTCAATGAGCAGTTCTTC	CASSLSGTSVNEQFF
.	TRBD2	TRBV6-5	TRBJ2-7	TGTGCCAGCAGTTTCGTAGCGGGAGTGGCCTACGAGCAGTACTTC	CASSFVAGVAYEQYF
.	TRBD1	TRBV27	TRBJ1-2	TGTGCCAGCAGTTTCAGACCAGGGGGCGTAAATGGCTACACCTTC	CASSFRPGGVNGYTF
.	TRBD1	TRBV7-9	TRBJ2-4	TGTGCCAGCAGTCTTAAGACAGGGGTCATCGGAAACATTCAGTACTTC	CASSLKTGVIGNIQYF
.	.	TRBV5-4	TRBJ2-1	TGTGCCAGCAGCTGGAGGGGGCGCTCCTACAATGAGCAGTTCTTC	CASSWRGRSYNEQFF
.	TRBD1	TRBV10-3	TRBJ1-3	TGTGCCATCAGTGAGCACCGGGACAGGGCCGCGGGAAACACCATATATTTT	CAISEHRDRAAGNTIYF
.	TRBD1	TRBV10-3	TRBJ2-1	TGTGCCATCGGGACCTCGGGACAGGGAAACAATGAGCAGTTCTTC	CAIGTSGQGNNEQFF
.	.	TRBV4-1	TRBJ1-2	TGCGCCAGCAGCCCCAATACAGGCCAGTACTATGGCTACACCTTC	CASSPNTGQYYGYTF
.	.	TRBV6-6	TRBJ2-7	TGTGCCAGCAAAGAAGGTAGCGGCGCCTACGAGCAGTACTTC	CASKEGSGAYEQYF
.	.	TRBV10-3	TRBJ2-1	TGTGCCATCAGTGCAAGGGGCTGGGAGCAGTTCTTC	CAISARGWEQFF
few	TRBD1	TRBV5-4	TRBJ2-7	TGTGCCAGCAGCTGGGACAGGGGGTACGAGCAGTACTTC	CASSWDRGYEQYF
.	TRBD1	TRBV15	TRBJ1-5	TGTGCCACCAGCAGGGGGACAGTCGAGGGTCGGCCCCAGCATTTT	CATSRGTVEGRPQHF
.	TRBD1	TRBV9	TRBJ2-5	TGTGCCAGCAGCGTTGGGACAGGGGGACCGGAGACCCAGTACTTC	CASSVGTGGPETQYF
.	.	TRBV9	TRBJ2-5	TGTGCCAGCAGCGCCCTAGGGGGGGGCCAAGAGACCCAGTACTTC	CASSALGGGQETQYF
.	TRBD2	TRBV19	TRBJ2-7	TGTGCCAGTAGCCCTAGCGGGGGCTACGAGCAGTACTTC	CASSPSGGYEQYF
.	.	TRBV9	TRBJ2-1	TGTGCCAGCACTCGAACCGAGACTATCAATGAGCAGTTCTTC	CASTRTETINEQFF
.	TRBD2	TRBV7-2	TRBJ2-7	TGTGCCAGCAGCTTAGTCTGGCGGGGGGGCGAGCAGTACTTC	CASSLVWRGGEQYF
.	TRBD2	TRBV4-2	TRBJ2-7	TGTGCCAGCAGCCAAGGACTAGCGGAGACAAATGCCGAGCAGTACTTC	CASSQGLAETNAEQYF
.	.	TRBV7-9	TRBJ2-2	TGTGCCAGCAGCCGAACGGGGTCCGGGGAGCTGTTTTTT	CASSRTGSGELFF
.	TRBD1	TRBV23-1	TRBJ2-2	TGCGCCAGCAGTCAATATGGGACAGGCAACAACACCGGGGAGCTGTTTTTT	CASSQYGTGNNTGELFF
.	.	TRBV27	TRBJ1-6	TGTGCCAGCAGTTTAACAGGGTTTTCACCCCTCCACTTT	CASSLTGFSPLHF
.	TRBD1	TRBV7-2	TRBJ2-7	TGTGCCAGCAGCTTAGCAGGACAGGGACTCTACGAGCAGTACTTC	CASSLAGQGLYEQYF
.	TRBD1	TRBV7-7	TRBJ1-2	TGTGCCAGCAGCTTAGCGACAGGGCCGGGCTATGGCTACACCTTC	CASSLATGPGYGYTF
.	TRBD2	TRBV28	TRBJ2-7	TGTGCCAGCAGTTACTCCTTGGGGGGGGAGCAGTACTTC	CASSYSLGGEQYF
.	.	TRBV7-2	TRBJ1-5	TGTGCCAGCGGTTGGACAGTGGATCAGCCCCAGCATTTT	CASGWTVDQPQHF
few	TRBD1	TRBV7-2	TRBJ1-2	TGTGCCAGCAGCTTAGCGGACAGGTACCATGGCTACACCTTC	CASSLADRYHGYTF
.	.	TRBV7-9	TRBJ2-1	TGTTCCAGCAGCTTGGAGGGCAATGAGCAGTTCTTC	CSSSLEGNEQFF
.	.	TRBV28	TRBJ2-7	TGTGCCAGTTCATCAACGGGACAATCGAAGTCGGGCTACGAGCAGTACTTC	CASSSTGQSKSGYEQYF
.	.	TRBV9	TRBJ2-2	TGTGCCAGCAGCGTAGGCGGGGAACAAAGTATCGGGGAGCTGTTTTTT	CASSVGGEQSIGELFF
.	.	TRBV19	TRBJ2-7	TGTGCCAGTAGTATACGACCGGGTCTTCTGGAGCAGTACTTC	CASSIRPGLLEQYF
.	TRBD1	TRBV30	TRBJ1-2	TGTGCCTGGAGTGAAGAGGGGGCCTATGGCTACACCTTC	CAWSEEGAYGYTF
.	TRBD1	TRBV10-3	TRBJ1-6	TGTGCCATCAGTGAGTTCCGACCGGGACAGTCAAATTCACCCCTCCACTTT	CAISEFRPGQSNSPLHF
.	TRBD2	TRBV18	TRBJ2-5	TGTGCCAGCTCCCCAGCGGGGCAAGAGACCCAGTACTTC	CASSPAGQETQYF
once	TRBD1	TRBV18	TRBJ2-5	TGTGCCAGCTCACTTGGGACAGGGGGCGTCTACAGAGAGACCCAGTACTTC	CASSLGTGGVYRETQYF
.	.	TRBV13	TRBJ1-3	TGTGCCAACTCCAGGACATTAGCTGGAAACACCATATATTTT	CANSRTLAGNTIYF
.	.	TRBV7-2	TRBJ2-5	TGTGCCAGCAGCTTAAGGACTCCTCAAGAGACCCAGTACTTC	CASSLRTPQETQYF
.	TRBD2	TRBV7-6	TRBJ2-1	TGTGCCAGCAGCTTAAAGCGGGGGGGCTTAAATGAGCAGTTCTTC	CASSLKRGGLNEQFF
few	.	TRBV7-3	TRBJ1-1	TGTGCCAGCAGCCCGATGGCCTATAGGGGCACTGAAGCTTTCTTT	CASSPMAYRGTEAFF
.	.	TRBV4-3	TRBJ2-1	TGCGCCAGCAGCCAAGATCAGAGCGGGTCCTACAATGAGCAGTTCTTC	CASSQDQSGSYNEQFF
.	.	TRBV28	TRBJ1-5	TGTGCCAGCAGACTTGCGGGGAATCAGCCCCAGCATTTT	CASRLAGNQPQHF
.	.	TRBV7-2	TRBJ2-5	TGTGCCAGCAGCCCCGGGACTGTCTTGCAAGAGACCCAGTACTTC	CASSPGTVLQETQYF
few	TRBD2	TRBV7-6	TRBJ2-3	TGTGCCAGCAGCCCCACAGCGGGGGGGAACACAGATACGCAGTATTTT	CASSPTAGGNTDTQYF
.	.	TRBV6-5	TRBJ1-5	TGTGCCAGCACCGCCCTTGGGGGGCAGCCCCAGCATTTT	CASTALGGQPQHF
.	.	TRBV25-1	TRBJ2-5	TGTGCCAGCACCTCCCCGGGAGAGACCCAGTACTTC	CASTSPGETQYF
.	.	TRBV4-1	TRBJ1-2	TGCGCCAGCAGCCAAGGGAGTGGCGGGAATCGAGACTATGGCTACACCTTC	CASSQGSGGNRDYGYTF
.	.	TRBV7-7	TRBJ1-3	TGTGCCAGCAGCCTGGGTCCCACCCTCCGGGAAAGCTCTGGAAACACCATATATTTT	CASSLGPTLRESSGNTIYF
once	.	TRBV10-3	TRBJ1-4	TGTGCCATCTCCTCAACAGGGAGCATTGAAAAACTGTTTTTT	CAISSTGSIEKLFF
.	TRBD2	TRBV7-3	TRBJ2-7	TGTGCCAGCAGGTCACTAGCGGGAGGGAGGTACGAGCAGTACTTC	CASRSLAGGRYEQYF
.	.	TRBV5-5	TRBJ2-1	TGTGCCAGCAGCTTGAGATGGGCTAGCCCCACCGACAATGAGCAGTTCTTC	CASSLRWASPTDNEQFF
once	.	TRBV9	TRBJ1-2	TGTGCCAGCAGCGTAGGTGAGGGTTACTATGGCTACACCTTC	CASSVGEGYYGYTF
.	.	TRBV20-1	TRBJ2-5	TGCAGCTCGGTCGCGGGGGAGACCCAGTACTTC	CSSVAGETQYF
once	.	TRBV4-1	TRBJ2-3	TGCGCCAGCAGCCCGCGGGCCCTGGGCACAGATACGCAGTATTTT	CASSPRALGTDTQYF
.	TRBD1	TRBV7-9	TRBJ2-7	TGTGCCAGCAGCTTACTGACAGGGATAAACGCCCCCTACGAGCAGTACTTC	CASSLLTGINAPYEQYF
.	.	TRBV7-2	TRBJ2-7	TGTGCCAGCAGCTTACAGGGCTTGGGGTCCGAGCAGTACTTC	CASSLQGLGSEQYF
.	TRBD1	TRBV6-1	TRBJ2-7	TGTGCCAGCAGTGACCGGACAGGTCCGTACGAGCAGTACTTC	CASSDRTGPYEQYF
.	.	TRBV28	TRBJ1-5	TGTGCCAGCAGTTTTGCCAGAACGGGGCAGCCCCAGCATTTT	CASSFARTGQPQHF
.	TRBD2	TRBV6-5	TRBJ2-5	TGTGCCAGCAGTTACAGCGGGGGGGCGGAGACCCAGTACTTC	CASSYSGGAETQYF
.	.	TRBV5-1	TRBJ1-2	TGCGCCAGCAGCTCTTCCGGGACATACTATGGCTACACCTTC	CASSSSGTYYGYTF
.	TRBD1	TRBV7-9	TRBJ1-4	TGTGCCAGCAGCCCTCCCGGGACAGGCCATGAAAAACTGTTTTTT	CASSPPGTGHEKLFF
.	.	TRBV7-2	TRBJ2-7	TGTGCCAGCAGCTTGCGGGCCAGCTCCTACGAGCAGTACTTC	CASSLRASSYEQYF